This T cell receptor (beta chain) was obtained from a study of blood T cell repertoires in COVID-19. Study-wide context: Some COVID-19 samples were acute and others convalescent; all came from the United States, Italy and Spain.

The J segment lost 8 bases and the V segment lost 3 bases, leaving 10 bases of the junction unmatched. Per germline, CDR1 DFQATT and CDR2 SNEGSKA (reference sequence). The CDR3 sequence is 14 residues long. Authors' analysis steps: Amplification with reference gene primers provided the estimates of nucleated cell counts. Generated by immunoSEQ multiplex PCR, the TCRdb table keeps only in-frame clones and is missing some. D and trimming come from the DNA, and the V and J calls and clone size come from that table. The sample shows 160,000 or so clones, 87% of them seen only once. The clonotype comes from an older woman who had recovered from COVID-19. The sample was peripheral blood. The gene calls are TRBV20-1 and TRBJ2-3; 8 bases are a match to TRBD2. The CDR3 sequence is CSASDGGAPGTQYF. CDR3 nucleotides: TGCAGTGCTAGTGACGGGGGGGCGCCAGGTACGCAGTATTTT.